The clone carrying this TCR beta chain has just a few counts. Its antigen is unidentified. TCRdb re-derived calls from the RT-PCR reads in MiXCR, one entry per CDR3 protein. The sample includes about 700,000 distinct CDR3 sequences, around 15% of them seen just once. The data originate from a study of response to subunit inactivated influenza vaccine. Study-level findings and limits: Each seasonal flu vaccination may recruit only limited new T cells, authors suggested.

Deletions cut 0 bases from V and 4 bases from J, with 6 bases between. Germline values: CDR1 LGHNA, CDR2 YSLEER. This CDR3 spans 13 amino acids. The source is a man in his fifties or sixties who received an inactivated influenza vaccine. The chain employs TRBV4-3 and TRBJ1-2; no clear D. The sample here was PBMCs from blood, taken roughly 2 weeks before vaccination. This chain's CDR3 is CASSQDLIYGYTF. In nucleotides, the CDR3 is TGCGCCAGCAGCCAAGATCTGATCTATGGCTACACCTTC.